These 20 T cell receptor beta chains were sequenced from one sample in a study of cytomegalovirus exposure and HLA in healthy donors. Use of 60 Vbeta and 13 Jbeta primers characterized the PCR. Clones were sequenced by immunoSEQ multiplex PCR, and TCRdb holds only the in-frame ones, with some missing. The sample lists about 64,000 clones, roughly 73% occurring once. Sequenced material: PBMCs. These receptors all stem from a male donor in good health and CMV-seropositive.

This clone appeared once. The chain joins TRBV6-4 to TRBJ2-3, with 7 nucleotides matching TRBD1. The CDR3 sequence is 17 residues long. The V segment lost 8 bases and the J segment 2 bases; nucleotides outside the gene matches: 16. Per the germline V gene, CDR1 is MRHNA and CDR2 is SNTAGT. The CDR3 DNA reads TGTGCCAGCGCTTTGACAGGGTTAGCGAGAGACACAGATACGCAGTATTTT. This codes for CASALTGLARDTDTQYF.

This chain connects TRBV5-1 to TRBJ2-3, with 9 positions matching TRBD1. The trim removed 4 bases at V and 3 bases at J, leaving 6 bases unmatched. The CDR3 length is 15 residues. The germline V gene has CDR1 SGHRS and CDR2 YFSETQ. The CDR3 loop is CASSLGQGRTDTQYF. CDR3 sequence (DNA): TGCGCCAGCAGCCTCGGACAGGGGAGGACAGATACGCAGTATTTT.

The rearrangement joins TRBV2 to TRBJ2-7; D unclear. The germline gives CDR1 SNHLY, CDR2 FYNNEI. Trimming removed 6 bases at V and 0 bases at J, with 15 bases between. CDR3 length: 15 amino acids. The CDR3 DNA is TGTGCCAGCAGGTCCCCGCGAAGAGTCTCCTACGAGCAGTACTTC. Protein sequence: CASRSPRRVSYEQYF.

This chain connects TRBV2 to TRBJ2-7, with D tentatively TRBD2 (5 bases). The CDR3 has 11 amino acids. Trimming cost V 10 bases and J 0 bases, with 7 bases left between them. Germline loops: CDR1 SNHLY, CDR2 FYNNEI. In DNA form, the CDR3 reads TGTGCCAAGCGGTCCTCCTACGAGCAGTACTTC. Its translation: CAKRSSYEQYF.

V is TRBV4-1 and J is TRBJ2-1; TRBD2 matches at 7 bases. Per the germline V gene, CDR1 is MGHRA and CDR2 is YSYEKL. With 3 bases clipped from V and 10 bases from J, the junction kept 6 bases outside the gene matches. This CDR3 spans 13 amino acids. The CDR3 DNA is TGCGCCAGCAGCCAGTCACTAGCGAACGAGCAGTTCTTC. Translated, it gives CASSQSLANEQFF.

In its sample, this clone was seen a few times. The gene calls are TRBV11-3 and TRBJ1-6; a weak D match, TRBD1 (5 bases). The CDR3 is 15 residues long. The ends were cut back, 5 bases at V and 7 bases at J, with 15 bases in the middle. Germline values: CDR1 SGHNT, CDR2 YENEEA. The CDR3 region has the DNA TGTGCCAGCAGCCAAGGAGGGGCAAAGAATTCACCCCTCCACTTT. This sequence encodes CASSQGGAKNSPLHF.

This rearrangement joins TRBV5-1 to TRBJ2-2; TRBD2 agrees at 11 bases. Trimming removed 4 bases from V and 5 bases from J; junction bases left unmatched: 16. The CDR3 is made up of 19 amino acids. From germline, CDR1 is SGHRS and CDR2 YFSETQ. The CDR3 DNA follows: TGCGCCAGCAGCCTGTTCAAGTCTAGCGGGGGGCCCGGGACCGGGGAGCTGTTTTTT. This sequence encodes CASSLFKSSGGPGTGELFF.

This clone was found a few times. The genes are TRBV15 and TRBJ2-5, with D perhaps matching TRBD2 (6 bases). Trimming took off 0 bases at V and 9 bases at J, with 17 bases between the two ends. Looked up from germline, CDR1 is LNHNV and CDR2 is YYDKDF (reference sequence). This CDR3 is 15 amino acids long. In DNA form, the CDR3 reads TGTGCCACCAGCAGAGAGACCCGGGCCTCGGGGGCCCAGTACTTC. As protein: CATSRETRASGAQYF.

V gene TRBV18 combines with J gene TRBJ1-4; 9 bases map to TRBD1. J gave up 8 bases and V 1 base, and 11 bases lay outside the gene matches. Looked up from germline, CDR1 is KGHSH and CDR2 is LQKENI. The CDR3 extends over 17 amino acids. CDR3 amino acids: CASSPQTGGLRREKLFF. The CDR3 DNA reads TGTGCCAGCTCACCACAGACAGGGGGACTACGTCGAGAAAAACTGTTTTTT.

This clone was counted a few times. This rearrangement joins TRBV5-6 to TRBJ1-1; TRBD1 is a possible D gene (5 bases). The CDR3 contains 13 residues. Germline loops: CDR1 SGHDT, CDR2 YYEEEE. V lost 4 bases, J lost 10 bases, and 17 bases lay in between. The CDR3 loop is CASSPRAHPLAFF. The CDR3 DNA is TGTGCCAGCAGCCCCAGGGCCCATCCCCTAGCTTTCTTT.

CDR3 coding DNA: TGTGCCAGCAGCCGGGACAGCGATAGAGCTTTCTTT. Amino acid sequence: CASSRDSDRAFF. The V gene is TRBV7-2, the J gene TRBJ1-1, with TRBD1 identical over 7 bases. With 5 bases clipped from V and 10 bases from J, the junction kept 7 bases outside the gene matches. The CDR3 runs 12 residues. Per the germline V gene, CDR1 is SGHTA and CDR2 is FQGNSA.

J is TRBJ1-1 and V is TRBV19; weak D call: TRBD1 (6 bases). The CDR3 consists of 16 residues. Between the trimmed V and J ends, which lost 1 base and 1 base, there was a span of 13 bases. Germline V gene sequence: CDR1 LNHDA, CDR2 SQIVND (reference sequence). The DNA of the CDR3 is TGTGCCAGTAGTATAGGAACAGGGCGAGGGAACACTGAAGCTTTCTTT. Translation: CASSIGTGRGNTEAFF.

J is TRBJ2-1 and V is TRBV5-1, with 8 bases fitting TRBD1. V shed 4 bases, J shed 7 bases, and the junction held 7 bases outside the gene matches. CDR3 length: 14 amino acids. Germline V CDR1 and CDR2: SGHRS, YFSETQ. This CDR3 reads CASSGRTGSNEQFF. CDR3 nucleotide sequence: TGCGCCAGCAGCGGACGGACAGGGTCGAATGAGCAGTTCTTC.

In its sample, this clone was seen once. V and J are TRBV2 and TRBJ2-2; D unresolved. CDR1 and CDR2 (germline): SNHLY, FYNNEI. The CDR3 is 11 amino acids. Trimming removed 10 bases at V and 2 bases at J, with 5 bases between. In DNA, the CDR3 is TGTGCCACCCTTAACACCGGGGAGCTGTTTTTT. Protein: CATLNTGELFF.

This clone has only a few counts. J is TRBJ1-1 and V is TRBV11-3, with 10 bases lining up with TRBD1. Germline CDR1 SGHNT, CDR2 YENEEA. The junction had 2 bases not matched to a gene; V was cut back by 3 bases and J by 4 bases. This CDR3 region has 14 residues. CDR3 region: CASSLGQGSTEAFF. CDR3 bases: TGTGCCAGCAGCTTGGGACAGGGGAGCACTGAAGCTTTCTTT.

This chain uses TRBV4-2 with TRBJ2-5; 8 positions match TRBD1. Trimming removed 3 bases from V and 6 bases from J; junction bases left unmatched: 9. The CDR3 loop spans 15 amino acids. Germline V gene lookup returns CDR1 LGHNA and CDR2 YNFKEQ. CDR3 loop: CASSQFSGGWQTQYF. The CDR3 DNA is TGTGCCAGCAGCCAGTTTTCAGGGGGCTGGCAGACCCAGTACTTC.

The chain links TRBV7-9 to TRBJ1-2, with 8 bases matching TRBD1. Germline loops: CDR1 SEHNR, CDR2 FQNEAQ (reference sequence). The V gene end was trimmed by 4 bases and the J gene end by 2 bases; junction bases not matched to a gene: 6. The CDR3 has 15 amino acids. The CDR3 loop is CASSSAGGFNYGYTF. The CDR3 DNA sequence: TGTGCCAGCAGCTCGGCAGGGGGCTTCAACTATGGCTACACCTTC.

CDR3 DNA sequence: TGTGCCAGCAGCTTAGCTCCGGGAATGAGTACCGGGGAGCTGTTTTTT. As protein: CASSLAPGMSTGELFF. The chain uses TRBV7-9 and TRBJ2-2; maybe TRBD2 (5 bases). Germline CDR1 and CDR2: SEHNR and FQNEAQ (reference sequence). The CDR3 is 16 amino acids. The germline V and J ends were trimmed by 0 bases and 5 bases, with 13 bases remaining between them.

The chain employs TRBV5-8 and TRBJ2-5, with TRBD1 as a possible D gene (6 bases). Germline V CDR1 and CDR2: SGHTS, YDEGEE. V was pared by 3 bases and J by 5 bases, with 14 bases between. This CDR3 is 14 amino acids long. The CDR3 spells CASSSRTGYETQYF. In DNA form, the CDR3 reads TGTGCCAGCAGCTCGCGAACAGGGTACGAGACCCAGTACTTC.

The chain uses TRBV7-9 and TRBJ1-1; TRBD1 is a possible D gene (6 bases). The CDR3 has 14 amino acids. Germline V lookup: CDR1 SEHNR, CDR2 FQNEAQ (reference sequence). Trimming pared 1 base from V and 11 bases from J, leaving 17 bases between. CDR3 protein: CASSLELQGSSAFF. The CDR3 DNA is TGTGCCAGCAGCTTAGAGTTACAGGGTAGTTCGGCTTTCTTT.